This is a list of T cell receptor beta chains from one sample in a study of beta chain features in type 1 diabetes. Sequencing used immunoSEQ multiplex PCR; TCRdb keeps in-frame clones, though not all of them. Among 300,000 to 450,000 clones listed, roughly 12% were seen once. The sample consisted of naive CD4+ T cells from blood. The receptors originated from a woman between 18 and 29 years old with type 1 diabetes. Both conserved end residues are part of each CDR3. The D gene is left open where the match is weak. Clone size is not always given. Where it is, it says once, few, many or a class for expanded clones.

D | J | V | size | DNA | CDR3
. | TRBJ1-6 | TRBV6-5 | . | TGTGCCAGCAGCCGCGACAGGCTTAATTCACCCCTCCACTTT | CASSRDRLNSPLHF
. | TRBJ2-7 | TRBV29-1 | few | TGCAGCGTTCTAGGCCTAAAATACCCCTACGAGCAGTACTTC | CSVLGLKYPYEQYF
TRBD1 | TRBJ2-4 | TRBV11-1 | . | TGTGCCAGCAGCTTAGGGGACAGCGCAGCCAAAAACATTCAGTACTTC | CASSLGDSAAKNIQYF
. | TRBJ2-2 | TRBV5-1 | . | TGCGCCAGCAGCTTGCAATCCACTCAAGCGAACACCGGGGAGCTGTTTTTT | CASSLQSTQANTGELFF
. | TRBJ2-2 | TRBV7-9 | few | TGTGCCAGCAGACCAGGGGTCGGGGAGCTGTTTTTT | CASRPGVGELFF
TRBD1 | TRBJ1-2 | TRBV19 | few | TGTGCCACCGAAGCACTGGGGGACAGATATGGCTACACCTTC | CATEALGDRYGYTF
. | TRBJ2-5 | TRBV28 | few | TGTGCCAGCCGCAGGGGCCAAGAGACCCAGTACTTC | CASRRGQETQYF
. | TRBJ1-5 | TRBV19 | . | TGTGCCAGTAGTATGATGAGGGGCAATCAGCCCCAGCATTTT | CASSMMRGNQPQHF
TRBD1 | TRBJ1-4 | TRBV14 | . | TGTGCCAGCAGCCAGGGGACAGTCAGAAGAAAACTGTTTTTT | CASSQGTVRRKLFF
TRBD1 | TRBJ1-1 | TRBV7-2 | . | TGTGCCAGCAGCCCCAGGGGGCTCGGGGACCGGACTGAAGCTTTCTTT | CASSPRGLGDRTEAFF
. | TRBJ1-5 | TRBV7-9 | . | TGTGCCAGCAGCCCCGACGGACATAGCAATCAGCCCCAGCATTTT | CASSPDGHSNQPQHF
TRBD1 | TRBJ2-1 | TRBV15 | . | TGTGCCACCCTACCCGACAGGGGGGGATCAACGCAGTTCTTC | CATLPDRGGSTQFF